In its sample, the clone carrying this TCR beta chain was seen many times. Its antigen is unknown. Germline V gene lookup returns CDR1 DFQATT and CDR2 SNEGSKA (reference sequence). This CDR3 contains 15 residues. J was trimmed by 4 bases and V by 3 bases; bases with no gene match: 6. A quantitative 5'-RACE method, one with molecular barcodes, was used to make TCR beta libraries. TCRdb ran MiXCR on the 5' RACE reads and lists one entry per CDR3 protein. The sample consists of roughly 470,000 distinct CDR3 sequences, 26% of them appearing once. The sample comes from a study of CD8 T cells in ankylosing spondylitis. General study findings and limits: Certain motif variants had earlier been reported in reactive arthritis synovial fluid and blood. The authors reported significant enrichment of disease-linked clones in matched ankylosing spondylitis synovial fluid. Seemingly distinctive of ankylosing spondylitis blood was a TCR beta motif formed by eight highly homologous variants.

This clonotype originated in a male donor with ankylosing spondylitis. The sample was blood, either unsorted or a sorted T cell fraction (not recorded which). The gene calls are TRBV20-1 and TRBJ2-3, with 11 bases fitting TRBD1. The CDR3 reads CSASGDRGNPDTQYF. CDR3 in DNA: TGCAGTGCTAGCGGGGACAGGGGGAATCCAGATACGCAGTATTTT.